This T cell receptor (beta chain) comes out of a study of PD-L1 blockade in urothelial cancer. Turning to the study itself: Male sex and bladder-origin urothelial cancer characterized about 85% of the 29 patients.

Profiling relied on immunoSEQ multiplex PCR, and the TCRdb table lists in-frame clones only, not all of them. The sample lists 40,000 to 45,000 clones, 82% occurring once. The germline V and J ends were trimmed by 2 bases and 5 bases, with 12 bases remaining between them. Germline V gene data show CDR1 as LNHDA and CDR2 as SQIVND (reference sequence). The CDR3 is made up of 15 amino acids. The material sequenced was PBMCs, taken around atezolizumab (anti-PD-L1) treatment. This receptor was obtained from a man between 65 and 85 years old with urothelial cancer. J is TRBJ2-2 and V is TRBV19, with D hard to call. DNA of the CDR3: TGTGCCAGTAGTATAAATTCGGGTGGTACCGGGGAGCTGTTTTTT. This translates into CASSINSGGTGELFF.